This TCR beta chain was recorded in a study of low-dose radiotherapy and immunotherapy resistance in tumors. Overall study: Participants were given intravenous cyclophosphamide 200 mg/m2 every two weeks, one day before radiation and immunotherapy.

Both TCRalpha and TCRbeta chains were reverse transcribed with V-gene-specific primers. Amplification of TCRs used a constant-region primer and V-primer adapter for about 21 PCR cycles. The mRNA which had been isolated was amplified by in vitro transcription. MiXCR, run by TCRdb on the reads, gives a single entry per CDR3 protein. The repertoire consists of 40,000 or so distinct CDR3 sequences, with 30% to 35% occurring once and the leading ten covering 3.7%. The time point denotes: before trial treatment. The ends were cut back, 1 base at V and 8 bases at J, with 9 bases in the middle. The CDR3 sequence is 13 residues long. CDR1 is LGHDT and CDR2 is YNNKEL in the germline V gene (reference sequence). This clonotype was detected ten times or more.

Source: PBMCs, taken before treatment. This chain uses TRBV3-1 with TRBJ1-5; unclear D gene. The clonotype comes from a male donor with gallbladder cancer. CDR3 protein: CASSQGGIEPQHF. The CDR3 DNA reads TGTGCCAGCAGCCAAGGCGGGATTGAGCCCCAGCATTTT.